This T cell receptor (beta chain) was retrieved from a study of blood T cell repertoires in COVID-19. Study information: The origin of the acute and convalescent COVID-19 samples was the United States, Italy and Spain. Sources were T cells, B-cell-depleted T cells, or PBMCs; the material itself was cDNA or gDNA.

Per the authors' pipeline: Estimated nucleated cell counts came from reference gene primer amplification. Repertoires were generated with immunoSEQ multiplex PCR, while TCRdb's copy carries only in-frame clones and drops some. The DNA was the basis for D and trimming; V, J and clone size are from that table. The sample contains 200,000 to 300,000 clones, around four fifths of which appear only once. Germline trimming cut 5 bases from V and 5 bases from J; bases unmatched to any gene: 17. The germline V gene has CDR1 KGHSH and CDR2 LQKENI. This CDR3 comprises 17 residues. The chain recombines TRBV18 with TRBJ2-7, with TRBD1 identical over 8 bases. The TCR was taken from a man between 60 and 75 years old with acute or convalescent COVID-19. The sequenced material came from peripheral blood. Here the CDR3 DNA reads TGTGCCAGCTCATCGACAACGTTGGGGTTGACAGGGGACGAGCAGTACTTC. As protein: CASSSTTLGLTGDEQYF.